Each of the 8 T cell receptor beta chains below was sequenced from the same sample in a study of blood T cell repertoires in COVID-19. The assay was immunoSEQ multiplex PCR, and TCRdb's table has in-frame clones only and misses some. The sample lists 100,000 to 150,000 clones, around 84% occurring once. The sample was PBMCs or T cells enriched from blood (not recorded which). The receptors were gathered from a man in his forties with acute COVID-19.

J is TRBJ1-2 and V is TRBV3-1 (or the pseudogene TRBV3-2); 9 bases align to TRBD1. CDR3 length: 13 residues. Unmatched junction bases numbered 4, after V lost 4 bases and J lost 7 bases. Germline values: CDR1 LGHDT, CDR2 YNNKEL (reference sequence). The CDR3 nucleotides read TGTGCCAGCAGCCCGGGACAGGGAGTTGGCTACACCTTC. This sequence encodes CASSPGQGVGYTF.

The chain has TRBV14 and TRBJ2-3; 7 bases map to TRBD1. Germline loops: CDR1 SGHDN, CDR2 FVKESK. V trimming: 0 bases; J trimming: 4 bases; junction bases outside the gene matches: 10. The CDR3 runs to 17 residues. CDR3 region: CASSQDSRGRAPDTQYF. DNA for the CDR3: TGTGCCAGCAGCCAAGATTCGAGGGGGCGAGCCCCAGATACGCAGTATTTT. The complete variable domain, with remaining parts taken from reference TRBV14 and TRBJ2-3, reads EAGVTQFPSHSVIEKGQTVTLRCDPISGHDNLYWYRRVMGKEIKFLLHFVKESKQDESGMPNNRFLAERTGGTYSTLKVQPAELEDSGVYFCASSQDSRGRAPDTQYFGPGTRLTVL.

The V call is TRBV7-3, the J call TRBJ2-3, with 11 bases matching TRBD1. This CDR3 comprises 17 residues. With V trimmed by 2 bases and J by 4 bases, 8 bases remained unmatched. Germline V gene lookup returns CDR1 SGHTA and CDR2 FQGTGA. CDR3 amino acids: CASSLETGTGGADTQYF. CDR3 DNA sequence: TGTGCCAGCAGCTTAGAAACCGGGACAGGGGGAGCAGATACGCAGTATTTT.

The chain has TRBV30 and TRBJ1-4; 7 bases align to TRBD1. Looked up from germline, CDR1 is GTSNPN and CDR2 is SVGIG (reference sequence). This CDR3 is built from 13 residues. The V gene end was trimmed by 1 base and the J gene end by 10 bases; junction bases not matched to a gene: 6. The CDR3 region is CAWSDYRGGKLFF. The CDR3 DNA is TGTGCCTGGAGTGACTACAGGGGTGGAAAACTGTTTTTT. Full variable domain (remainder filled in from reference TRBV30 and TRBJ1-4): SQTIHQWPATLVQPVGSPLSLECTVEGTSNPNLYWYRQAAGRGLQLLFYSVGIGQISSEVPQNLSASRPQDRQFILSSKKLLLSDSGFYLCAWSDYRGGKLFFGSGTQLSVL.

The chain joins TRBV5-1 to TRBJ2-3; TRBD1 matches at 7 bases. The junction had 4 bases not matched to a gene; V was cut back by 0 bases and J by 0 bases. The CDR3 covers 16 residues. Per the germline V gene, CDR1 is SGHRS and CDR2 is YFSETQ. The DNA of the CDR3 is TGCGCCAGCAGCTTGGGAGAGGGACAGAGCACAGATACGCAGTATTTT. Translated: CASSLGEGQSTDTQYF.

This chain uses TRBV30 with TRBJ1-1; D remains unclear. The CDR3 totals 13 residues. V lost 2 bases to trimming and J lost 4 bases, with 11 bases between them. Germline assignment: CDR1 GTSNPN and CDR2 SVGIG (reference sequence). The CDR3 region has the DNA TGTGCCTGGAGTTTCGGGTCCAGCACTGAAGCTTTCTTT. Translating gives CAWSFGSSTEAFF.

The chain employs TRBV5-1 and TRBJ1-5; D gene ambiguous. CDR1 and CDR2 from the germline V gene are SGHRS and YFSETQ. V was pared by 2 bases and J by 0 bases, with 9 bases between. The CDR3 is 15 amino acids. The CDR3 coding sequence is TGCGCCAGCAGCTTAAACACAGATAGCAATCAGCCCCAGCATTTT. This codes for CASSLNTDSNQPQHF. The full variable domain, its missing parts supplied by reference TRBV5-1 and TRBJ1-5, is KAGVTQTPRYLIKTRGQQVTLSCSPISGHRSVSWYQQTPGQGLQFLFEYFSETQRNKGNFPGRFSGRQFSNSRSEMNVSTLELGDSALYLCASSLNTDSNQPQHFGDGTRLSIL.

This sequence joins TRBV5-1 and TRBJ2-2; 7 bases line up with TRBD1. CDR1 SGHRS and CDR2 YFSETQ come from the germline V gene. The length of the CDR3 is 15 residues. J was trimmed by 2 bases and V by 3 bases; bases with no gene match: 4. CDR3 protein: CASSSGTANTGELFF. DNA of the CDR3: TGCGCCAGCAGCTCCGGGACAGCCAACACCGGGGAGCTGTTTTTT.